The entry below gives a single T cell receptor beta chain sequence along with its context. Vbeta (60) and Jbeta (13) primers were used in the PCR. Using immunoSEQ multiplex PCR, the repertoire was profiled, and TCRdb retains in-frame clones only, with some absent. This table holds under 200,000 clones, 80% to 90% found once. The entry originates in a study of cytomegalovirus exposure and HLA in healthy donors. The trim removed 0 bases at V and 0 bases at J, leaving 7 bases unmatched. Germline values: CDR1 SGHKS, CDR2 YYEKEE (reference sequence). CDR3 length equals 18 residues. The sequence was obtained from a woman in her late teens or twenties in good health and CMV-seronegative. The sequencing sample was made of PBMCs. This chain uses TRBV5-5 with TRBJ2-3, with 10 bases matching TRBD2. CDR3 DNA: TGTGCCAGCAGCTTGGGGACTAGCGGTATCCCTAGCACAGATACGCAGTATTTT. The encoded protein is CASSLGTSGIPSTDTQYF.